Below are 9 T cell receptor beta chains sequenced from a single sample in a study of shared clonotypes between healthy human individuals. TCRdb keeps only in-frame clones here, not all; method: immunoSEQ multiplex PCR. The sample has around 2.3 million clones, approximately 94% seen once. The sample taken for sequencing was naive CD4+ T cells sorted from blood. Subset given: CD45RA+ positively selected. The receptors were sampled from a man between 18 and 29 years old in good health.

The chain has TRBV6-1 and TRBJ1-3; D is uncertain. The CDR3 covers 14 residues. From germline, CDR1 is MNHNS and CDR2 SASEGT. Trimming took 5 bases from V and 4 from J, leaving 12 bases between them. CDR3 amino acids: CASSSLTPGNTIYF. In DNA form, the CDR3 reads TGTGCCAGCAGTTCTTTGACCCCGGGAAACACCATATATTTT.

DNA for the CDR3: TGTGCCAGCAGCCCTTGGAGGACAGGGAAGAACACTGAAGCTTTCTTT. Protein product: CASSPWRTGKNTEAFF. V gene TRBV7-2 combines with J gene TRBJ1-1; 8 bases are a match to TRBD1. Looked up from germline, CDR1 is SGHTA and CDR2 is FQGNSA. The CDR3 is made up of 16 amino acids. Germline trimming cut 5 bases from V and 1 base from J; bases unmatched to any gene: 9. Variable domain in full (rest from reference TRBV7-2 and TRBJ1-1): GAGVSQSPSNKVTEKGKDVELRCDPISGHTALYWYRQSLGQGLEFLIYFQGNSAPDKSGLPSDRFSAERTGGSVSTLTIQRTQQEDSAVYLCASSPWRTGKNTEAFFGQGTRLTVV.

This clone was seen just once. The V call is TRBV10-3, the J call TRBJ2-3; TRBD2 might be the D (6 bases). Germline V CDR1 and CDR2: ENHRY, SYGVKD. The V end was cut by 4 bases, the J end by 2 bases, with 13 bases between. CDR3 length: 15 amino acids. The CDR3 DNA reads as TGTGCCATCAGTGGGGCTAGCGTAATCACAGATACGCAGTATTTT. This sequence encodes CAISGASVITDTQYF.

The genes are TRBV9 and TRBJ2-1, with TRBD2 identical over 12 bases. Trimming took 3 bases from V and 9 from J; bases not matched to a gene: 10. Germline V gives CDR1 SGDLS, CDR2 YYNGEE. This CDR3 region has 16 residues. The CDR3, as DNA: TGTGCCAGCAGCGAGCCCCGGACTAGCGGGAACGGTGAGCAGTTCTTC. Amino acid sequence: CASSEPRTSGNGEQFF.

The chain links TRBV10-3 to TRBJ2-3; 10 bases are a match to TRBD2. J was trimmed by 1 base and V by 5 bases; bases with no gene match: 0. This CDR3 contains 14 residues. CDR1 is ENHRY and CDR2 is SYGVKD in the germline V gene. The CDR3 region is CAISLAGGTDTQYF. DNA of the CDR3: TGTGCCATCAGTCTAGCGGGGGGCACAGATACGCAGTATTTT.

This chain links TRBV30 with TRBJ1-1; D is unresolved. CDR1 and CDR2 (germline): GTSNPN, SVGIG (reference sequence). Trimming stripped 3 bases from V and 2 bases from J, with 16 bases between. The CDR3 runs 15 residues. CDR3 nucleotide sequence: TGTGCCTGGAGGCTCTTAGGAACAGCCAACACTGAAGCTTTCTTT. Protein product: CAWRLLGTANTEAFF.

V usage is TRBV30 and J usage is TRBJ1-5, with D perhaps TRBD1 (5 bases). Germline-derived CDR1 and CDR2 are GTSNPN and SVGIG (reference sequence). CDR3 length: 15 amino acids. V gave up 0 bases and J gave up 4 bases, with 13 bases separating them. The CDR3 region has the DNA TGTGCCTGGAGTGTAGTGGGGGTAGGTAATCAGCCCCAGCATTTT. Translation gives CAWSVVGVGNQPQHF.

The genes are TRBV19 and TRBJ2-3, with 7 bases fitting TRBD2. The CDR3 totals 15 residues. Per the germline V gene, CDR1 is LNHDA and CDR2 is SQIVND (reference sequence). V gave up 3 bases and J gave up 5 bases; unmatched junction bases: 8. The CDR3 region has the DNA TGTGCCAGTAGTATCTTAGCGGGTGGGAAAGATACGCAGTATTTT. It specifies CASSILAGGKDTQYF.

CDR3 nucleotide sequence: TGCGCCAGCAGCTTGGATCGGGGCGGGGAGCTGTTTTTT. This sequence encodes CASSLDRGGELFF. The V gene is TRBV5-1, the J gene TRBJ2-2; TRBD2 is a possible D gene (5 bases). Per the germline V gene, CDR1 is SGHRS and CDR2 is YFSETQ. This CDR3 spans 13 amino acids. Trimming cost V 0 bases and J 7 bases, with 7 bases left between them.